A single sample is the source of the 20 T cell receptor beta chains below, sequenced in a study of regulatory and conventional T cells in RAG deficiency. Here immunoSEQ multiplex PCR was the method, and the copy in TCRdb shows in-frame clones only, minus some. Of tens of thousands of clones in the sample, roughly 96% were seen once. Conventional CD4+ T cells were sorted from blood as CD25-low CD127-high cells. These data also featured in a second study, about regulatory T cells. That study reports: Primers: 52 TRBV forward and 13 TRBJ reverse.

Source material: CD25- CD4+ T cells sorted from blood. The source of these receptors is a human donor in good health.

V is TRBV5-1 and J is TRBJ2-3; the D is unclear. Trimming cost V 0 bases and J 2 bases, with 10 bases left between them. CDR1 SGHRS and CDR2 YFSETQ come from the germline V gene. This CDR3 is 15 amino acids long. CDR3 nucleotides: TGCGCCAGCAGCTTGGAACAGAAAGACACAGATACGCAGTATTTT. Protein product: CASSLEQKDTDTQYF. The full variable domain, in which reference TRBV5-1 and TRBJ2-3 provide the parts outside the CDR3, is KAGVTQTPRYLIKTRGQQVTLSCSPISGHRSVSWYQQTPGQGLQFLFEYFSETQRNKGNFPGRFSGRQFSNSRSEMNVSTLELGDSALYLCASSLEQKDTDTQYFGPGTRLTVL.

CDR3 coding DNA: TGTGCCAGCTCACCAAGGACGACAGGGGAGGACACCATATATTTT. It specifies CASSPRTTGEDTIYF. J is TRBJ1-3 and V is TRBV18; 8 bases map to TRBD1. Germline CDR1 and CDR2: KGHSH and LQKENI. Trimming at V came to 2 bases and at J to 8 bases, leaving 8 bases not matched to a gene. This CDR3 is built from 15 residues.

The rearrangement uses TRBV18 and TRBJ1-4; D not certain. CDR1 is KGHSH, CDR2 LQKENI, per germline. The V end was cut by 1 base, the J end by 7 bases, with 13 bases between. The CDR3 has 15 amino acids. CDR3 region: CASSPRRDTSEKLFF. For the CDR3, the DNA is TGTGCCAGCTCACCACGGCGGGATACAAGTGAAAAACTGTTTTTT.

This rearrangement joins TRBV5-4 to TRBJ2-7; a weak D match, TRBD1 (5 bases). Germline V gives CDR1 SGHNT, CDR2 YYREEE (reference sequence). Trimming left V 3 bases short and J 5 bases short, with 21 bases between. The length of the CDR3 is 16 residues. The CDR3 DNA follows: TGTGCCAGCAGCTCGAGTGGCCGTAAGGGGCTCGACGAGCAGTACTTC. Its protein product is CASSSSGRKGLDEQYF. The variable domain in full, completed from reference TRBV5-4 and TRBJ2-7, reads ETGVTQSPTHLIKTRGQQVTLRCSSQSGHNTVSWYQQALGQGPQFIFQYYREEENGRGNFPPRFSGLQFPNYSSELNVNALELDDSALYLCASSSSGRKGLDEQYFGPGTRLTVT.

The rearrangement links TRBV5-4 to TRBJ2-1; no firm D call. This CDR3 contains 13 residues. Trimming left V 4 bases short and J 5 bases short, with 10 bases between. Germline V gene sequence: CDR1 SGHNT, CDR2 YYREEE (reference sequence). The chain's CDR3 is CASSPNRDNEQFF. DNA of the CDR3: TGTGCCAGCAGCCCCAACCGGGACAATGAGCAGTTCTTC.

The rearrangement links TRBV7-3 to TRBJ2-7; 10 bases map to TRBD2. Germline V gene data show CDR1 as SGHTA and CDR2 as FQGTGA. V lost 5 bases, J lost 0 bases, and 4 bases stayed unmatched. This CDR3 contains 15 residues. CDR3 sequence: CASSKSSGSSYEQYF. The CDR3 DNA follows: TGTGCCAGCAGCAAGTCTAGCGGGAGCTCCTACGAGCAGTACTTC.

The chain carries TRBV6-5 and TRBJ1-2; D might be TRBD1 (6 bases). Germline CDR1 reads MNHEY; CDR2 reads SVGAGI. The CDR3 spans 15 residues. V was shortened by 2 bases and J by 3 bases, with 13 bases between the two germline ends. The DNA for the CDR3 is TGTGCCAGCAGTTACCAAGCCAGGGGTTACTATGGCTACACCTTC. Protein sequence: CASSYQARGYYGYTF.

The chain employs TRBV6-1 and TRBJ1-2; D ambiguous. V was trimmed by 3 bases and J by 1 base, leaving 9 bases between them. The germline CDR1 and CDR2 sequences are MNHNS and SASEGT. The CDR3 has 14 amino acids. CDR3 residues: CASSENSNNYGYTF. CDR3 DNA: TGTGCCAGCAGTGAGAACAGCAATAACTATGGCTACACCTTC.

J is TRBJ1-1 and V is TRBV30, with 8 bases fitting TRBD1. The CDR3 consists of 13 residues. Germline values: CDR1 GTSNPN, CDR2 SVGIG (reference sequence). Losses at the gene ends were 4 bases for V and 0 bases for J; bases not matched to a gene: 1. CDR3 protein: CAWTQGVNTEAFF. CDR3 coding DNA: TGTGCCTGGACACAGGGGGTGAACACTGAAGCTTTCTTT.

This clone was seen just once. The chain couples TRBV20-1 to TRBJ1-2; a weak D match, TRBD1 (5 bases). Looked up from germline, CDR1 is DFQATT and CDR2 is SNEGSKA (reference sequence). This CDR3 has 11 residues. V was trimmed by 7 bases and J by 8 bases, leaving 14 bases between them. The CDR3 loop is CSGGGPVGYTF. The CDR3 region has the DNA TGCAGTGGGGGGGGACCCGTCGGCTACACCTTC.

The rearrangement uses TRBV5-4 and TRBJ1-2; D is uncertain. The CDR3 spans 11 residues. V was pared by 4 bases and J by 2 bases, with 3 bases between. Germline V gene lookup returns CDR1 SGHNT and CDR2 YYREEE (reference sequence). The CDR3: CASSLNYGYTF. The CDR3, as DNA: TGTGCCAGCAGCCTGAACTATGGCTACACCTTC.

The chain combines TRBV14 with TRBJ2-7; D is undetermined. This CDR3 is 12 amino acids long. CDR1 and CDR2 (germline): SGHDN, FVKESK. V lost 2 bases to trimming and J lost 2 bases, with 4 bases between them. The CDR3 DNA reads as TGTGCCAGCAGCCAACTCCCCTACGAGCAGTACTTC. This sequence encodes CASSQLPYEQYF.

The rearrangement links TRBV9 to TRBJ2-3; 7 bases agree with TRBD1. The length of the CDR3 is 15 residues. In germline, CDR1 is SGDLS, CDR2 YYNGEE. The trim removed 0 bases at V and 4 bases at J, leaving 5 bases unmatched. The CDR3 DNA reads as TGTGCCAGCAGCGTAGAGGGGGCTGGCCCAGATACGCAGTATTTT. It codes for CASSVEGAGPDTQYF. The whole variable domain, remainder taken from reference TRBV9 and TRBJ2-3, is DSGVTQTPKHLITATGQRVTLRCSPRSGDLSVYWYQQSLDQGLQFLIQYYNGEERAKGNILERFSAQQFPDLHSELNLSSLELGDSALYFCASSVEGAGPDTQYFGPGTRLTVL.

The V gene is TRBV6-1, the J gene TRBJ2-3, with TRBD1 as a possible D gene (5 bases). V was pared by 6 bases and J by 0 bases, with 10 bases between. The CDR3 covers 14 residues. Per germline, CDR1 MNHNS and CDR2 SASEGT. The CDR3: CASRGATSTDTQYF. The CDR3 region has the DNA TGTGCCAGCAGAGGGGCGACTAGCACAGATACGCAGTATTTT.

This rearrangement joins TRBV19 to TRBJ1-1; D possibly corresponds to TRBD1 (5 bases). Deletions cut 2 bases from V and 1 base from J, with 11 bases between. This CDR3 comprises 15 residues. The germline V gene encodes CDR1 LNHDA and CDR2 SQIVND (reference sequence). CDR3 in DNA: TGTGCCAGTAGTATAAGGGCAGGGCCGAACACTGAAGCTTTCTTT. It codes for CASSIRAGPNTEAFF.

This rearrangement joins TRBV6-5 to TRBJ2-1; D possibly corresponds to TRBD2 (6 bases). Germline CDR1 MNHEY, CDR2 SVGAGI. The V end lost 0 bases, the J end lost 3 bases, and 12 bases lay between the germline ends. This CDR3 is 16 amino acids long. CDR3 nucleotide sequence: TGTGCCAGCAGTTACTCACTAGCCGAGGTCTACAATGAGCAGTTCTTC. Amino acids: CASSYSLAEVYNEQFF.

This chain links TRBV5-4 with TRBJ2-7; D might be TRBD2 (5 bases). V was clipped by 4 bases and J by 6 bases, with 20 bases between them. The CDR3 loop spans 15 amino acids. Germline-derived CDR1 and CDR2 are SGHNT and YYREEE (reference sequence). The CDR3 loop reads CASSTREHLPGEQYF. CDR3 nucleotides: TGTGCCAGCAGCACCCGGGAACACCTCCCTGGCGAGCAGTACTTC.

The chain joins TRBV4-1 to TRBJ2-5, with D perhaps TRBD1 (5 bases). The germline CDR1 and CDR2 sequences are MGHRA and YSYEKL. Trimming took off 8 bases at V and 5 bases at J, with 18 bases between the two ends. The CDR3 runs to 14 residues. The CDR3 region is CASSNRQGTETQYF. The CDR3 nucleotides are TGCGCCAGCTCGAATCGGCAGGGTACGGAGACCCAGTACTTC.

CDR3 amino acids: CASSPRRDQETQYF. The CDR3 DNA reads as TGTGCCAGCTCACCCAGGAGGGATCAAGAGACCCAGTACTTC. The chain is built from TRBV18 and TRBJ2-5; TRBD2 might be the D (6 bases). The CDR3 is 14 residues long. Trimming took 3 bases from V and 2 from J, leaving 10 bases between them. CDR1 is KGHSH and CDR2 is LQKENI in the germline V gene. The full variable domain, rest sourced from reference TRBV18 and TRBJ2-5, is NAGVMQNPRHLVRRRGQEARLRCSPMKGHSHVYWYRQLPEEGLKFMVYLQKENIIDESGMPKERFSAEFPKEGPSILRIQQVVRGDSAAYFCASSPRRDQETQYFGPGTRLLVL.

V gene TRBV5-1 combines with J gene TRBJ1-2, with D tentatively TRBD1 (5 bases). The CDR3 is 15 residues long. Trimming shortened V by 0 bases and J by 4 bases, and 13 bases separated the two germline ends. From germline, CDR1 is SGHRS and CDR2 YFSETQ. CDR3 sequence (DNA): TGCGCCAGCAGCTTGGAACAGGCTCCATCCTATGGCTACACCTTC. Amino acid sequence: CASSLEQAPSYGYTF.